One sample yielded the 13 T cell receptor beta chains listed below, sequenced in a study of naive and memory T cell subsets. A UMI-containing oligonucleotide was joined by 3' ligation to the TCR cDNA template. Ligated cDNA underwent four rounds of PCR with nested alpha and beta constant region primers and SP2. TCRdb processed the 5' RACE reads anew with MiXCR; each CDR3 protein has one entry. There are 45,000 to 55,000 distinct CDR3 sequences in the sample; approximately 4.5% occur only once, and roughly 0.8% lies in the top ten. Receptors originate from a female donor in good health.

This clonotype has at least ten counts. V gene TRBV20-1 combines with J gene TRBJ2-1; D is perhaps TRBD1 or TRBD2 (6 bases each). This CDR3 spans 17 amino acids. V lost 3 bases and J lost 2, with 20 bases in between. Germline V gene sequence: CDR1 DFQATT, CDR2 SNEGSKA (reference sequence). The CDR3 nucleotides read TGCAGTGCTAGCAAGGGGGGTCGCGGACCTACCTACAATGAGCAGTTCTTC. Residues: CSASKGGRGPTYNEQFF.

This clonotype was seen repeatedly, ten times or more. V usage is TRBV12-3 or TRBV12-4 and J usage is TRBJ2-4; 10 positions match TRBD2. The CDR3 consists of 16 residues. Trimming removed 4 bases from V and 7 bases from J; junction bases left unmatched: 10. The CDR3 bases are TGTGCCAGCAGTTATCGGACTAGCGGAGAAGGGAACATTCAGTACTTC. Encoded protein: CASSYRTSGEGNIQYF.

There are a few counts of this clonotype. The genes are TRBV20-1 and TRBJ2-7, with D possibly TRBD2 on 6 matching bases. The ends were cut back, 4 bases at V and 5 bases at J, with 18 bases in the middle. CDR1 and CDR2 (germline): DFQATT, SNEGSKA (reference sequence). The CDR3 totals 14 residues. DNA for the CDR3: TGCAGTGCTAAACGGTACGGGACTGACGACGAGCAGTACTTC. Amino acids: CSAKRYGTDDEQYF.

At least ten counts were recorded for this clonotype. The chain employs TRBV12-3 or TRBV12-4 and TRBJ2-7, with D uncertain. CDR3 size: 12 residues. V was shortened by 1 base and J by 7 bases, with 8 bases between the two germline ends. The CDR3, as DNA: TGTGCCAGCAGTTTAGGCTCTTGGGAGCAGTACTTC. Protein sequence: CASSLGSWEQYF.

This clonotype rates as medium-sized. V is TRBV25-1 and J is TRBJ1-4; possibly TRBD1 for D (5 bases). The CDR3 is 15 amino acids. Germline loops: CDR1 MGHDK, CDR2 SYGVNS. Trimming removed 6 bases from V and 8 bases from J, with 19 bases in between. The CDR3 DNA reads TGTGCCAGCAGGCCCCAGGGAAGAAAACACGAAAAACTGTTTTTT. Translated: CASRPQGRKHEKLFF.

This clonotype was detected ten times or more. This chain joins TRBV7-9 and TRBJ1-2; D is perhaps TRBD1 (6 bases). This CDR3 spans 12 amino acids. In germline, CDR1 is SEHNR, CDR2 FQNEAQ (reference sequence). Between the trimmed V and J ends, which lost 5 bases and 8 bases, there was a span of 12 bases. The CDR3 DNA reads as TGTGCCAGCAGCCCTGACAGGCACGGCTACACCTTC. Protein sequence: CASSPDRHGYTF.

This clonotype was detected ten times or more. This rearrangement joins TRBV6-2 or TRBV6-3 to TRBJ1-1; the D gene is possibly TRBD1 (6 bases). Germline V gene data show CDR1 as MNHEY and CDR2 as SVGEGT. With 5 bases removed from V and 0 bases from J, the gap between germline ends came to 13 bases. The CDR3 is 15 amino acids. This chain's CDR3 is CASSPLDRMNTEAFF. DNA for the CDR3: TGTGCCAGCAGTCCATTGGACAGAATGAACACTGAAGCTTTCTTT.

This clonotype was counted at least ten times. The V call is TRBV13, the J call TRBJ2-7, with TRBD2 identical over 10 bases. Germline CDR1 reads PRHDT; CDR2 reads FYEKMQ (reference sequence). V trimming: 0 bases; J trimming: 4 bases; junction bases outside the gene matches: 9. This CDR3 has 17 residues. CDR3 loop: CASSLGLAGKLEYEQYF. The CDR3 DNA is TGTGCCAGCAGCTTAGGACTAGCGGGAAAGCTTGAATACGAGCAGTACTTC. Together with reference TRBV13 and TRBJ2-7, the CDR3 gives the full variable domain: AAGVIQSPRHLIKEKRETATLKCYPIPRHDTVYWYQQGPGQDPQFLISFYEKMQSDKGSIPDRFSAQQFSDYHSELNMSSLELGDSALYFCASSLGLAGKLEYEQYFGPGTRLTVT.

The sample holds many counts of this clonotype. This chain uses TRBV20-1 with TRBJ1-1; unclear D gene. CDR3 length: 12 residues. Germline values: CDR1 DFQATT, CDR2 SNEGSKA (reference sequence). Trimming cost V 6 bases and J 3 bases, with 11 bases left between them. CDR3 nucleotides: TGCAGTGCCGCCTTTGGGGACACTGAAGCTTTCTTT. Translating gives CSAAFGDTEAFF.

This clonotype came up a few times. The genes are TRBV29-1 and TRBJ2-7, with 11 bases matching TRBD2. The CDR3 totals 12 residues. Looked up from germline, CDR1 is SQVTM and CDR2 is ANQGSEA. V was pared by 5 bases and J by 6 bases, with 3 bases of the junction left unmatched. CDR3 in DNA: TGCAGCGTTACTAGCGGGAGTAGCGAGCAGTACTTC. Protein sequence: CSVTSGSSEQYF.

This clonotype was counted ten times or more. J is TRBJ2-3 and V is TRBV28, with TRBD1 matching over 8 bases. The CDR3 is 14 residues long. J was trimmed by 2 bases and V by 8 bases; bases with no gene match: 6. Germline CDR1 is MDHEN and CDR2 is SYDVKM. CDR3 sequence: CASLTGADTDTQYF. CDR3 DNA: TGTGCCAGCTTGACAGGGGCGGACACAGATACGCAGTATTTT.

This clonotype has ten or more counts. The J gene is TRBJ2-1, the V gene TRBV7-9; the D gene is possibly TRBD1 (6 bases). The germline V and J ends were trimmed by 0 bases and 6 bases, with 12 bases remaining between them. From germline, CDR1 is SEHNR and CDR2 FQNEAQ (reference sequence). The CDR3 is 15 amino acids. The CDR3 region has the DNA TGTGCCAGCAGCTTAGCGCTAAAACAGGGCAATGAGCAGTTCTTC. Amino acids: CASSLALKQGNEQFF.

The rearrangement uses TRBV29-1 and TRBJ2-1, with D possibly matching TRBD1 (5 bases). Germline V gene lookup returns CDR1 SQVTM and CDR2 ANQGSEA. The ends were cut back, 3 bases at V and 5 bases at J, with 14 bases in the middle. The CDR3 is 14 amino acids. The CDR3 is CSVDIQGSHNEQFF. CDR3 in DNA: TGCAGCGTTGATATTCAGGGCAGCCACAATGAGCAGTTCTTC.